These 30 T cell receptor beta chains share one sample of origin, sequenced in a study of cytomegalovirus exposure and HLA in healthy donors. Only in-frame clones appear in the TCRdb table, and some are missing; sequencing was by immunoSEQ multiplex PCR. The sample has some 340,000 clones, around 90% seen once. Sequences were obtained from PBMCs. The receptors here all came from a young woman in good health and CMV-seropositive.

This chain joins TRBV9 and TRBJ2-2, with TRBD2 identical over 7 bases. Losses at the gene ends were 1 base for V and 3 bases for J; bases not matched to a gene: 3. This CDR3 contains 15 residues. CDR1 and CDR2 from the germline V gene are SGDLS and YYNGEE. The CDR3 sequence is CASSVTGGYTGELFF. The CDR3 DNA is TGTGCCAGCAGCGTAACGGGGGGATACACCGGGGAGCTGTTTTTT.

This clone is a singleton in its sample. The genes are TRBV7-9 and TRBJ1-1; 8 bases are shared with TRBD1. Germline V gene lookup returns CDR1 SEHNR and CDR2 FQNEAQ (reference sequence). Losses at the gene ends were 5 bases for V and 4 bases for J; bases not matched to a gene: 9. The CDR3 length is 15 residues. The CDR3 loop is CASSPPGGQGTEAFF. The CDR3 nucleotides read TGTGCCAGCAGCCCTCCAGGGGGCCAAGGCACTGAAGCTTTCTTT.

The chain joins TRBV6-1 to TRBJ2-7; D is possibly TRBD2 (6 bases). The CDR3 totals 13 residues. Germline V gene lookup returns CDR1 MNHNS and CDR2 SASEGT. The V gene lost 3 bases and the J gene lost 13 bases, with 19 bases spanning the gap. Here the CDR3 reads CASSEFFNGGSYF. CDR3 sequence (DNA): TGTGCCAGCAGTGAGTTCTTTAATGGGGGGAGTTACTTC.

CDR3 DNA sequence: TGTGCTAGTGGTTCTGCCCTTAGCGGGACGTACACCGGGGAGCTGTTTTTT. Amino acids: CASGSALSGTYTGELFF. The chain is built from TRBV12-5 and TRBJ2-2, with TRBD2 identical over 8 bases. Losses at the gene ends were 4 bases for V and 3 bases for J; bases not matched to a gene: 10. The CDR3 is 17 amino acids. The germline CDR1 and CDR2 sequences are LGHNT and FRNRAP.

V usage is TRBV27 and J usage is TRBJ1-1; tentatively, D is TRBD1 (6 bases). CDR1 and CDR2 (germline): MNHEY, SMNVEV (reference sequence). The length of the CDR3 is 16 residues. The ends were cut back, 3 bases at V and 3 bases at J, with 17 bases in the middle. In DNA form, the CDR3 reads TGTGCCAGCAGTTTTAAGAGGGGGTGGTTGGACACTGAAGCTTTCTTT. Its protein is CASSFKRGWLDTEAFF.

This clone appeared a single time. The chain recombines TRBV11-2 with TRBJ2-7; no reliable D call. The V gene's germline CDR1 is SGHAT and CDR2 FQNNGV. The CDR3 totals 13 residues. Deletions cut 8 bases from V and 2 bases from J, with 13 bases between. The CDR3 sequence is CASGSARAYEQYF. CDR3 sequence (DNA): TGTGCCAGCGGATCCGCTAGGGCCTACGAGCAGTACTTC.

The chain uses TRBV9 and TRBJ2-2; maybe TRBD2 (5 bases). This CDR3 contains 17 residues. Germline V CDR1 and CDR2: SGDLS, YYNGEE. V dropped 1 base and J dropped 2 bases, with 15 bases sitting between them. The chain's CDR3 is CASSVTRLGLNTGELFF. The CDR3 DNA reads TGTGCCAGCAGCGTAACTAGGTTGGGCCTTAACACCGGGGAGCTGTTTTTT.

The V call is TRBV27, the J call TRBJ2-5; D possibly corresponds to TRBD1 (5 bases). The DNA end is more similar to TRBJ2-7, so the J call may be wrong. This CDR3 contains 14 residues. Germline assignment: CDR1 MNHEY and CDR2 SMNVEV (reference sequence). The CDR3 DNA reads TGTGCCAGCAGTTTGAAGGGGCCGAGTTACGAGCAGTACTTC. Protein sequence: CASSLKGPSYEQYF.

The rearrangement joins TRBV4-3 to TRBJ2-6; D tentatively fits TRBD1 or TRBD2 (5 bases each). The CDR3 is made up of 17 amino acids. Trimming removed 0 bases from V and 1 base from J, with 10 bases in between. Germline CDR1 and CDR2: LGHNA and YSLEER. The CDR3 DNA sequence: TGCGCCAGCAGCCAAGAATATTGGGGGTCTGGGGCCAACGTCCTGACTTTC. Translation gives CASSQEYWGSGANVLTF.

J is TRBJ2-7 and V is TRBV5-8, with 10 positions matching TRBD1. J was trimmed by 6 bases and V by 3 bases; bases with no gene match: 3. This CDR3 is 13 amino acids long. Germline values: CDR1 SGHTS, CDR2 YDEGEE. This CDR3 is CASSSGTGVEQYF. For the CDR3, the DNA is TGTGCCAGCAGCTCCGGGACAGGGGTCGAGCAGTACTTC.

The chain couples TRBV9 to TRBJ1-2; TRBD1 agrees at 8 bases. Trimming removed 3 bases from V and 5 bases from J; junction bases left unmatched: 12. The CDR3 has 16 residues. Germline V gene sequence: CDR1 SGDLS, CDR2 YYNGEE. The CDR3 coding sequence is TGTGCCAGCAGCGAGAAGGTGGTGACAGGGGTGTATGGCTACACCTTC. This sequence encodes CASSEKVVTGVYGYTF.

The chain has TRBV28 and TRBJ1-5; D is unclear. With 4 bases removed from V and 0 bases from J, the gap between germline ends came to 13 bases. CDR3 length: 16 residues. Germline CDR1 and CDR2: MDHEN and SYDVKM. CDR3 sequence reads: CASSYSPSDSNQPQHF. The CDR3, as DNA: TGTGCCAGCAGTTACTCCCCGTCAGATAGCAATCAGCCCCAGCATTTT.

The genes are TRBV27 and TRBJ2-7; TRBD1 might be the D (5 bases). The V gene lost 4 bases and the J gene lost 3 bases, with 22 bases spanning the gap. CDR1 and CDR2 from the germline V gene are MNHEY and SMNVEV (reference sequence). This CDR3 is built from 17 residues. Here the CDR3 DNA reads TGTGCCAGCAGTTCGGGTGGCAGGGCAACGCAACGCTACGAGCAGTACTTC. Protein sequence: CASSSGGRATQRYEQYF.

The V and J genes are TRBV5-1 and TRBJ2-5, with 10 bases aligning to TRBD1. CDR3 length: 16 residues. V gave up 2 bases and J gave up 3 bases; unmatched junction bases: 7. The germline gives CDR1 SGHRS, CDR2 YFSETQ. The CDR3, as DNA: TGCGCCAGCAGCTTACCGGGACAGGGGAGGGAAGAGACCCAGTACTTC. Protein product: CASSLPGQGREETQYF.

The V call is TRBV5-6, the J call TRBJ1-1; 8 bases match TRBD1. The length of the CDR3 is 14 residues. The germline gives CDR1 SGHDT, CDR2 YYEEEE. The trim removed 3 bases at V and 1 base at J, leaving 2 bases unmatched. CDR3 in DNA: TGTGCCAGCAGCTGGGACAGGAGGAACACTGAAGCTTTCTTT. It codes for CASSWDRRNTEAFF.

The chain uses TRBV7-9 and TRBJ2-7; the match to TRBD1 covers 8 bases. Per germline, CDR1 SEHNR and CDR2 FQNEAQ (reference sequence). J lost 3 bases, V lost 3 bases, and 1 base had no gene match. This CDR3 has 13 amino acids. The CDR3 region has the DNA TGTGCCAGCAGCTTCGGACAGGGCTACGAGCAGTACTTC. Protein product: CASSFGQGYEQYF.

The chain uses TRBV14 and TRBJ1-4; unclear D gene. The CDR3 sequence is 13 residues long. The germline V gene encodes CDR1 SGHDN and CDR2 FVKESK. Trimming took off 5 bases at V and 12 bases at J, with 16 bases between the two ends. CDR3 region: CASSKGQAQELFF. The CDR3 DNA follows: TGTGCCAGCAGCAAAGGGCAGGCCCAGGAACTGTTTTTT.

This chain links TRBV18 with TRBJ2-1, with D perhaps being TRBD1 or TRBD2 (5 bases each). Trimming cost V 0 bases and J 9 bases, with 21 bases left between them. The V gene's germline CDR1 is KGHSH and CDR2 LQKENI. CDR3 length: 17 residues. In DNA, the CDR3 is TGTGCCAGCTCACCACCGGAGGTGGCGTTGGGGGTGGGTGAGCAGTTCTTC. This encodes CASSPPEVALGVGEQFF.

The CDR3, as DNA: TGTGCCAGCAGCCTACCCAGGGACGGCTACACCTTC. Amino acids: CASSLPRDGYTF. The chain has TRBV9 and TRBJ1-2; tentatively, D is TRBD1 (5 bases). From germline, CDR1 is SGDLS and CDR2 YYNGEE. The CDR3 loop spans 12 amino acids. V lost 4 bases, J lost 8 bases, and 12 bases lay in between.

The V and J genes are TRBV7-2 and TRBJ1-5, with 7 bases that match TRBD1. The ends lost 5 bases at V and 6 bases at J; junction bases unmatched: 4. The CDR3 consists of 13 residues. Germline CDR1 SGHTA, CDR2 FQGNSA. This chain's CDR3 is CASSADRVQPQHF. CDR3 in DNA: TGTGCCAGCAGCGCAGACAGGGTTCAGCCCCAGCATTTT. The complete variable domain, with remaining parts taken from reference TRBV7-2 and TRBJ1-5, reads GAGVSQSPSNKVTEKGKDVELRCDPISGHTALYWYRQSLGQGLEFLIYFQGNSAPDKSGLPSDRFSAERTGGSVSTLTIQRTQQEDSAVYLCASSADRVQPQHFGDGTRLSIL.

This clone was seen just once. This chain links TRBV7-3 with TRBJ1-5, with D unresolved. The ends were cut back, 1 base at V and 4 bases at J, with 17 bases in the middle. The CDR3 runs 17 residues. Germline V gene data show CDR1 as SGHTA and CDR2 as FQGTGA. In DNA, the CDR3 is TGTGCCAGCAGCTTAAAGTATAGGACCAAGCTTAATCAGCCCCAGCATTTT. The encoded protein is CASSLKYRTKLNQPQHF. Filled out from reference TRBV7-3 and TRBJ1-5, the complete variable domain reads GAGVSQTPSNKVTEKGKYVELRCDPISGHTALYWYRQSLGQGPEFLIYFQGTGAADDSGLPNDRFFAVRPEGSVSTLKIQRTERGDSAVYLCASSLKYRTKLNQPQHFGDGTRLSIL.

The chain employs TRBV27 and TRBJ1-5; perhaps TRBD1 as D (5 bases). Trimming shortened V by 3 bases and J by 5 bases, and 14 bases separated the two germline ends. The length of the CDR3 is 15 residues. CDR1 and CDR2 from the germline V gene are MNHEY and SMNVEV (reference sequence). In DNA form, the CDR3 reads TGTGCCAGCAGTTTGGGGCAGGGTATTGATCAGCCCCAGCATTTT. Amino acids: CASSLGQGIDQPQHF.

V gene TRBV2 combines with J gene TRBJ1-6; D is perhaps TRBD1 (5 bases). Trimming left V 8 bases short and J 8 bases short, with 7 bases between. The CDR3 covers 11 residues. Germline V lookup: CDR1 SNHLY, CDR2 FYNNEI. The CDR3 is CASLQDSPLHF. CDR3 DNA: TGTGCCAGCCTACAGGATTCACCCCTCCACTTT.

This chain joins TRBV7-2 and TRBJ2-7, with 8 nucleotides matching TRBD1. The germline V gene has CDR1 SGHTA and CDR2 FQGNSA. This CDR3 is 16 amino acids long. J lost 2 bases, V lost 1 base, and 7 bases had no gene match. CDR3 in DNA: TGTGCCAGCAGCTTAGGCGGGACAGGACAGACCTACGAGCAGTACTTC. Translation: CASSLGGTGQTYEQYF. The whole variable domain, remainder taken from reference TRBV7-2 and TRBJ2-7, is GAGVSQSPSNKVTEKGKDVELRCDPISGHTALYWYRQSLGQGLEFLIYFQGNSAPDKSGLPSDRFSAERTGGSVSTLTIQRTQQEDSAVYLCASSLGGTGQTYEQYFGPGTRLTVT.

This clone was detected once. The V call is TRBV5-4, the J call TRBJ2-1; 8 bases are shared with TRBD1. V trimming: 4 bases; J trimming: 7 bases; junction bases outside the gene matches: 10. CDR3 length equals 15 residues. Looked up from germline, CDR1 is SGHNT and CDR2 is YYREEE (reference sequence). The CDR3 spells CASSLGGTGGNEQFF. The DNA for the CDR3 is TGTGCCAGCAGCCTCGGAGGCACAGGGGGTAATGAGCAGTTCTTC.

This clone has a handful of counts. This rearrangement joins TRBV5-1 to TRBJ2-7; 9 bases fit TRBD1. The CDR3 is 16 amino acids. J lost 4 bases, V lost 2 bases, and 10 bases had no gene match. The germline V gene encodes CDR1 SGHRS and CDR2 YFSETQ. CDR3 bases: TGCGCCAGCAGCTTTAGTTCCCCGGGACAGGGTTACGAGCAGTACTTC. As protein: CASSFSSPGQGYEQYF.

The chain carries TRBV2 and TRBJ2-7; D possibly corresponds to TRBD1 (6 bases). The CDR3 extends over 14 amino acids. V lost 4 bases, J lost 3 bases, and 13 bases lay in between. Germline values: CDR1 SNHLY, CDR2 FYNNEI. The CDR3 loop is CASSVQGLSYEQYF. The CDR3 coding sequence is TGTGCCAGCAGTGTCCAGGGGCTAAGCTACGAGCAGTACTTC. Combining the CDR3 with reference TRBV2 and TRBJ2-7 gives the whole variable domain EPEVTQTPSHQVTQMGQEVILRCVPISNHLYFYWYRQILGQKVEFLVSFYNNEISEKSEIFDDQFSVERPDGSNFTLKIRSTKLEDSAMYFCASSVQGLSYEQYFGPGTRLTVT.

The chain is built from TRBV18 and TRBJ2-6; the D gene could be TRBD1 or TRBD2 (5 bases each). CDR1 is KGHSH, CDR2 LQKENI, per germline. Trimming shortened V by 2 bases and J by 0 bases, and 17 bases separated the two germline ends. This CDR3 spans 19 amino acids. The CDR3 bases are TGTGCCAGCTCACCAGAGGGGCAGGGTACCCTCTCTGGGGCCAACGTCCTGACTTTC. Translated: CASSPEGQGTLSGANVLTF. The whole variable domain, remainder taken from reference TRBV18 and TRBJ2-6, is NAGVMQNPRHLVRRRGQEARLRCSPMKGHSHVYWYRQLPEEGLKFMVYLQKENIIDESGMPKERFSAEFPKEGPSILRIQQVVRGDSAAYFCASSPEGQGTLSGANVLTFGAGSRLTVL.

The chain recombines TRBV9 with TRBJ1-4; 9 nucleotides agree with TRBD1. Germline values: CDR1 SGDLS, CDR2 YYNGEE. Trimming cost V 4 bases and J 7 bases; bases outside gene matches: 8. The CDR3 length is 15 residues. The CDR3 DNA sequence: TGTGCCAGCAGCAGTCGGGACAGGGCGAGTGAAAAACTGTTTTTT. Translated: CASSSRDRASEKLFF.

V gene TRBV7-9 combines with J gene TRBJ1-1; D is unresolved. The CDR3 runs to 9 residues. CDR1 is SEHNR, CDR2 FQNEAQ, per germline (reference sequence). The V gene lost 5 bases and the J gene lost 6 bases, with 1 base spanning the gap. As DNA, the CDR3 is TGTGCCAGCAGCCCTGAAGCTTTCTTT. It specifies CASSPEAFF.